This TCR beta chain was found in a study of blood T cell repertoires in COVID-19. The overall study: Samples representing acute and convalescent COVID-19 were sourced from the United States, Italy and Spain.

In the authors' workflow: Counts of nucleated cells, estimated from reference gene primer amplification, were obtained. TCRdb keeps only in-frame clones here, not all; method: immunoSEQ multiplex PCR. The DNA gave D and trimming, while V, J and clone size come from that table. The sample consists of a few hundred thousand clones, around 81% of them appearing once. The participants were between about 18 and 90 years old and came from roughly 25 US areas. This CDR3 is 13 amino acids long. Trimming cost V 3 bases and J 1 base, with 6 bases left between them. Germline lookup yields CDR1 ENHRY and CDR2 SYGVKD. This clone was detected only once.

The sequenced material came from PBMCs or T cells enriched from blood (not recorded which). This clonotype was obtained from a woman aged 40-49 years with acute COVID-19. V gene TRBV10-3 combines with J gene TRBJ1-1, with D possibly matching TRBD1 (5 bases). Here the CDR3 DNA reads TGTGCCATCAGTGACGGGGGGAACACTGAAGCTTTCTTT. Translated, it gives CAISDGGNTEAFF.